The subject of this entry is one TCR beta chain. What it recognizes is unknown. Preparing the TCRbeta library involved the use of unique molecular identifiers. TCRdb reprocessed the PCR reads via MiXCR and lists one record per CDR3 protein. The data contain about 900,000 distinct CDR3 sequences, around 30% of them singletons. After removal of 4 bases from V and 1 base from J, the junction contained 4 bases not matched to a gene. The CDR3 runs 15 residues. CDR1 is SGHDT and CDR2 is YYEEEE in the germline V gene. These data originate in a study of T-cell reconstitution after alpha-beta-depleted transplantation in children. Findings and limits, study-wide: Reportedly, only several hundred clones from non-depleted graft cells drove alpha-beta T-cell counts at about two months. The authors attributed T-cell counts and diversity one year after transplant mostly to newly produced T cells.

The sequence was collected from a boy less than two years old who had a stem cell transplant for SCID, so the T cells may come from the graft donor. This specimen was PBMCs, mostly from graft donor cells, taken 360 days after TCRalphabeta/CD19-depleted stem cell transplant. The chain joins TRBV5-6 to TRBJ2-5; 10 bases agree with TRBD2. CDR3 DNA sequence: TGTGCCAGCAGCATTAGCGGGGGGCCCCAAGAGACCCAGTACTTC. Translated, it gives CASSISGGPQETQYF. The full variable domain, rest sourced from reference TRBV5-6 and TRBJ2-5, is DAGVTQSPTHLIKTRGQQVTLRCSPKSGHDTVSWYQQALGQGPQFIFQYYEEEERQRGNFPDRFSGHQFPNYSSELNVNALLLGDSALYLCASSISGGPQETQYFGPGTRLLVL.